This note documents a single TCR beta chain sequence. CD45RO-negative, CCR7-selected cells formed the naive CD8 fraction, which excluded terminally differentiated effector memory CD45RA+ cells. The data originate from a study of shared clonotypes between healthy human individuals. CDR3 size: 14 residues. The germline V and J ends were trimmed by 4 bases and 6 bases, with 12 bases remaining between them. Germline V gene sequence: CDR1 LNHDA, CDR2 SQIVND (reference sequence). Assay execution proceeded at the deep level. Sequenced by immunoSEQ multiplex PCR; TCRdb stores in-frame clones only, minus some. The data show around 1.9 million clones, approximately 94% seen once.

Sequenced material: naive CD8+ T cells from PBMCs. This receptor was obtained from a man between 18 and 29 years old in good health. Some clones in this sample may be carry-over from other donors' samples. The V call is TRBV19, the J call TRBJ2-2; D gene ambiguous. The CDR3 loop reads CASSRKSGPGELFF. The CDR3 region has the DNA TGTGCCAGTAGTAGGAAATCCGGGCCCGGGGAGCTGTTTTTT.